A selection of T cell receptor beta chains follows, all from one sample in a study of blood T cell repertoires in COVID-19. Sequenced by immunoSEQ multiplex PCR; TCRdb stores in-frame clones only, minus some. The data show around 300,000 clones, 85% seen once. Sequenced: peripheral blood. All receptors derive from a human donor in a cohort sampled during active COVID-19. The CDR3 runs from the conserved cysteine through the conserved F or W. The D gene is left open where the match is weak. Clone size, where shown, is once, few, many, or a class for clones that have expanded.

v_gene: TRBV5-4; d_gene: TRBD2; abundance: -; j_gene: TRBJ2-7; CDR3aa: CASSLYTSGREQYF; CDR3nt: TGTGCCAGCAGCTTGTATACTAGCGGGAGGGAGCAGTACTTC
v_gene: TRBV18; d_gene: -; abundance: -; j_gene: TRBJ1-2; CDR3aa: CASSPLGAEGYTF; CDR3nt: TGTGCCAGCTCACCACTGGGGGCGGAAGGCTACACCTTC
v_gene: TRBV18; d_gene: -; abundance: -; j_gene: TRBJ2-5; CDR3aa: CASSLQLGETQYF; CDR3nt: TGTGCCAGCTCACTTCAACTCGGGGAGACCCAGTACTTC
v_gene: TRBV9; d_gene: -; abundance: -; j_gene: TRBJ2-1; CDR3aa: CASSGRDFSPNEQFF; CDR3nt: TGTGCCAGCAGCGGTCGGGACTTCTCCCCCAATGAGCAGTTCTTC
v_gene: TRBV7-2; d_gene: TRBD2; abundance: once; j_gene: TRBJ2-5; CDR3aa: CASSLGLSSGSGLAPTQYF; CDR3nt: TGTGCCAGCAGCTTAGGTCTGTCATCGGGCTCGGGACTAGCGCCAACCCAGTACTTC
v_gene: TRBV3-1/TRBV3-2; d_gene: TRBD1; abundance: -; j_gene: TRBJ2-1; CDR3aa: CASSLGQGTYNEQFF; CDR3nt: TGTGCCAGCAGCCTTGGACAGGGGACCTACAATGAGCAGTTCTTC
v_gene: TRBV9; d_gene: -; abundance: once; j_gene: TRBJ1-3; CDR3aa: CASSVGEGSGNTIYF; CDR3nt: TGTGCCAGCAGCGTAGGGGAGGGCTCTGGAAACACCATATATTTT
v_gene: TRBV20-1; d_gene: -; abundance: -; j_gene: TRBJ2-2; CDR3aa: CSASGLSTGELFF; CDR3nt: TGCAGTGCTAGTGGTCTTTCCACCGGGGAGCTGTTTTTT
v_gene: TRBV19; d_gene: -; abundance: -; j_gene: TRBJ1-1; CDR3aa: CASSQGAGEAFF; CDR3nt: TGTGCCAGTAGCCAAGGGGCAGGTGAAGCTTTCTTT
v_gene: TRBV5-1; d_gene: TRBD1; abundance: -; j_gene: TRBJ1-2; CDR3aa: CASSLPGQGGGYTF; CDR3nt: TGCGCCAGCAGCCTACCGGGACAGGGGGGCGGCTACACCTTC
v_gene: TRBV30; d_gene: TRBD1; abundance: -; j_gene: TRBJ2-2; CDR3aa: CAWNRGTTTGELFF; CDR3nt: TGTGCCTGGAACAGGGGGACGACCACCGGGGAGCTGTTTTTT
v_gene: TRBV2; d_gene: -; abundance: -; j_gene: TRBJ1-1; CDR3aa: CAVGARVYPIEAFF; CDR3nt: TGTGCCGTCGGAGCCAGGGTATACCCTATTGAAGCTTTCTTT
v_gene: TRBV20-1; d_gene: -; abundance: -; j_gene: TRBJ2-7; CDR3aa: CSAKGAYEQYF; CDR3nt: TGCAGTGCTAAAGGAGCGTACGAGCAGTACTTC
v_gene: TRBV29-1; d_gene: TRBD1; abundance: -; j_gene: TRBJ1-1; CDR3aa: CSAGQGKTEAFF; CDR3nt: TGCAGCGCGGGACAGGGAAAAACTGAAGCTTTCTTT
v_gene: TRBV19; d_gene: TRBD2; abundance: -; j_gene: TRBJ2-3; CDR3aa: CASSRTSGTDTQYF; CDR3nt: TGTGCCAGTAGCCGGACTAGCGGCACAGATACGCAGTATTTT
v_gene: TRBV11-2; d_gene: TRBD2; abundance: -; j_gene: TRBJ2-7; CDR3aa: CASSQLAGGLAYEQYF; CDR3nt: TGTGCCAGCAGCCAGCTAGCGGGAGGGCTCGCCTACGAGCAGTACTTC
v_gene: TRBV28; d_gene: TRBD2; abundance: once; j_gene: TRBJ2-1; CDR3aa: CASSPSGRARNEQFF; CDR3nt: TGTGCCAGCAGTCCTAGCGGGAGGGCCCGTAATGAGCAGTTCTTC
v_gene: TRBV15; d_gene: -; abundance: -; j_gene: TRBJ1-4; CDR3aa: CATSREAEKLFF; CDR3nt: TGTGCCACCAGCAGAGAGGCTGAAAAACTGTTTTTT
v_gene: TRBV7-9; d_gene: -; abundance: -; j_gene: TRBJ1-1; CDR3aa: CASSLDRAAEAFF; CDR3nt: TGTGCCAGCAGCTTAGACAGGGCGGCTGAAGCTTTCTTT
v_gene: TRBV5-5; d_gene: -; abundance: once; j_gene: TRBJ1-1; CDR3aa: CASSFEGSLTEAFF; CDR3nt: TGTGCCAGCAGCTTTGAAGGGAGTCTCACTGAAGCTTTCTTT
v_gene: TRBV7-9; d_gene: -; abundance: -; j_gene: TRBJ1-1; CDR3aa: CASSPGQRGTEAFF; CDR3nt: TGTGCCAGCAGCCCAGGACAGAGGGGTACTGAAGCTTTCTTT
v_gene: TRBV4-1; d_gene: -; abundance: -; j_gene: TRBJ1-1; CDR3aa: CASSRGQEAFF; CDR3nt: TGCGCCAGCAGCCGCGGACAGGAAGCTTTCTTT
v_gene: TRBV9; d_gene: TRBD2; abundance: -; j_gene: TRBJ2-1; CDR3aa: CASSGLAGARVHHEQFF; CDR3nt: TGTGCCAGCAGCGGATTAGCGGGAGCCCGTGTTCACCATGAGCAGTTCTTC
v_gene: TRBV18; d_gene: TRBD1; abundance: -; j_gene: TRBJ1-1; CDR3aa: CASSLGQRTTEAFF; CDR3nt: TGTGCCAGCTCACTGGGACAGCGGACCACTGAAGCTTTCTTT
v_gene: TRBV18; d_gene: TRBD1; abundance: -; j_gene: TRBJ2-7; CDR3aa: CASSPTQGEYGEQYF; CDR3nt: TGTGCCAGCTCACCTACACAGGGGGAGTACGGCGAGCAGTACTTC
v_gene: TRBV6-5; d_gene: -; abundance: -; j_gene: TRBJ2-1; CDR3aa: CASSYFGEQFF; CDR3nt: TGTGCCAGCTCCTATTTCGGTGAGCAGTTCTTC
v_gene: TRBV20-1; d_gene: -; abundance: -; j_gene: TRBJ1-4; CDR3aa: CSASARGATNEKLFF; CDR3nt: TGCAGTGCTAGTGCCCGGGGGGCAACTAATGAAAAACTGTTTTTT
v_gene: TRBV19; d_gene: TRBD1; abundance: -; j_gene: TRBJ1-2; CDR3aa: CATKRQGGEGYTF; CDR3nt: TGTGCCACGAAAAGACAGGGGGGAGAAGGCTACACCTTC
v_gene: TRBV27; d_gene: TRBD1; abundance: -; j_gene: TRBJ2-4; CDR3aa: CASRSSGTAKENIQYF; CDR3nt: TGTGCCAGCAGGTCGTCCGGGACAGCAAAAGAAAACATTCAGTACTTC
v_gene: TRBV2; d_gene: -; abundance: once; j_gene: TRBJ2-5; CDR3aa: CASSSRETQYF; CDR3nt: TGTGCCTCTTCGTCCAGGGAGACCCAGTACTTC
v_gene: TRBV19; d_gene: TRBD2; abundance: few; j_gene: TRBJ2-5; CDR3aa: CASSTGGTQYF; CDR3nt: TGTGCCAGTAGTACGGGGGGGACCCAGTACTTC
v_gene: TRBV12-5; d_gene: TRBD1; abundance: -; j_gene: TRBJ1-5; CDR3aa: CASGLPDATGSNQPQHF; CDR3nt: TGTGCTAGTGGTTTGCCAGACGCGACAGGGTCAAATCAGCCCCAGCATTTT
v_gene: TRBV19; d_gene: TRBD2; abundance: -; j_gene: TRBJ2-3; CDR3aa: CATTSGILTDTQYF; CDR3nt: TGTGCCACGACTAGCGGGATCCTGACAGATACGCAGTATTTT
v_gene: TRBV19; d_gene: TRBD1; abundance: -; j_gene: TRBJ1-5; CDR3aa: CASSNRRQGINQPQHF; CDR3nt: TGTGCCAGTAGTAACCGGCGACAGGGGATCAATCAGCCCCAGCATTTT